This TCR beta chain derives from a study of read filtering for tumor transcriptome and immune sequencing. For the study at large: Revised staging placed 8 patients in R-ISS I, about 17 in II, 7 in III. Transcriptome libraries were built from DNase-treated RNA.

Notes on the study in general: Correlation between methods rose after single-read clonotypes were removed.

The sample holds many counts of this clonotype. The antigen remains unidentified. Molecular barcoded adaptors covering alpha/delta and beta/gamma chains were used on roughly 400 ng RNA. MiXCR, run by TCRdb on the reads, gives a single entry per CDR3 protein. The table has more than 45,000 distinct CDR3 sequences, more than 9% seen once; the top ten hold roughly 16%. With 5 bases removed from V and 1 base from J, the gap between germline ends came to 12 bases. The CDR3 length is 15 residues. Germline loops: CDR1 SNHLY, CDR2 FYNNEI. The genes are TRBV2 and TRBJ1-5; D is uncertain. Sequencing input: a population of CD138-negative cells sorted from bone marrow. The receptor was isolated from a donor aged 40 or over with multiple myeloma. The CDR3 here is CASSSRTGSNQPQHF. The CDR3 DNA sequence: TGTGCCAGCAGTTCCCGGACGGGGAGCAATCAGCCCCAGCATTTT.